This paragraph reports one TCR beta chain. The germline gives CDR1 MDHEN, CDR2 SYDVKM. There are 14 residues in the CDR3. V lost 4 bases and J lost 0, with 8 bases in between. Original processing methods: Estimated nucleated cell counts came from reference gene primer amplification. Data came from immunoSEQ multiplex PCR; TCRdb stores just in-frame clones and leaves some out. The V and J calls and clone size are taken from that table; D and trimming were inferred from the DNA. This sample carries a few hundred thousand clones, 80% to 90% of them seen once, and the ten largest clones take roughly 1.4%. This sample was taken from a study of blood T cell repertoires in COVID-19. Study at large: In each case, the material was cDNA or gDNA derived from T cells, B-cell-depleted T cells, or PBMCs.

The source of this sequence is a middle-aged woman who had recovered from COVID-19. The chain combines TRBV28 with TRBJ2-3, with D perhaps matching TRBD1 (6 bases). Sequenced: peripheral blood. The CDR3 sequence is CASSYTGSTDTQYF. The CDR3, as DNA: TGTGCCAGCAGTTATACAGGGAGCACAGATACGCAGTATTTT.